Reported below is one T cell receptor beta chain. The table came from immunoSEQ multiplex PCR; TCRdb's copy has only in-frame clones and leaves some out. Among roughly 300,000 clones listed, about 89% were seen once. This entry belongs to a study of blood T cell repertoires in COVID-19. The germline CDR1 and CDR2 sequences are MDHEN and SYDVKM. Trimming pared 6 bases from V and 7 bases from J, leaving 19 bases between. The CDR3 extends over 14 amino acids. The V gene is TRBV28, the J gene TRBJ2-7, with D uncertain. The sample consisted of peripheral blood. The receptor comes from a woman in her forties or fifties who had recovered from COVID-19. The CDR3 spells CASSFYPGFYEQYF. CDR3 in DNA: TGTGCCAGCAGCTTCTATCCGGGTTTCTATGAGCAGTACTTC.